These T cell receptor beta chains were read from a single sample in a study of blood T cell repertoires in COVID-19. Some clones are missing from TCRdb's copy, which holds only in-frame ones; the method was immunoSEQ multiplex PCR. Seen here are approximately 180,000 clones, about nine tenths observed once, and the top ten hold about 0.54%. The sequenced sample consisted of peripheral blood. These receptors were taken from a man in his fifties with acute or convalescent COVID-19. Both conserved end residues are part of each CDR3. The order of the fields is J gene, D gene, V gene, clone size, CDR3 DNA, CDR3 protein. D genes are given only for firm matches. Clone size is not always given. Where it is, it says once, few, many or a class for expanded clones.

TRBJ2-1,TRBD2,TRBV5-1,once,TGCGCCAGCAGATTGTCTAGCGGGAGTAATGGTGAGCAGTTCTTC,CASRLSSGSNGEQFF
TRBJ2-3,TRBD2,TRBV10-1,-,TGCGCCAGCAGTGAGTCATGGACTAGCGGGAGGAATACGCAGTATTTT,CASSESWTSGRNTQYF
TRBJ1-2,TRBD1,TRBV27,-,TGTGCCAGCAGACGGACAGGGGGCTATGGCTACACCTTC,CASRRTGGYGYTF
TRBJ1-3,-,TRBV30,-,TGTGCCTGGAGTGCGGGAAACACCATATATTTT,CAWSAGNTIYF
TRBJ1-1,-,TRBV29-1,once,TGCAGCGTCAGTTCAGGGTCTGCTGTTGAAGCTTTCTTT,CSVSSGSAVEAFF
TRBJ1-6,-,TRBV2,-,TGTGCCAGCAGTGATTTCGGGTTGAATTCACCCCTCCACTTT,CASSDFGLNSPLHF
TRBJ2-2,TRBD2,TRBV11-2,-,TGTGCCAGCAGCTTAGTTGGACTAGCCACCGGGGAGCTGTTTTTT,CASSLVGLATGELFF
TRBJ1-2,TRBD1,TRBV19,-,TGTGCCAGTACCCCCGGACAGGGTTATGGCTACACCTTC,CASTPGQGYGYTF
TRBJ1-2,-,TRBV7-2,-,TGTGCCAGCAGCTATAGCGGGGGGGACTATGGCTACACCTTC,CASSYSGGDYGYTF
TRBJ2-3,TRBD2,TRBV28,-,TGTGCCAGCAGTGAGAGCGGGGGGGTCCCAGATACGCAGTATTTT,CASSESGGVPDTQYF
TRBJ1-2,-,TRBV5-5,-,TGTGCCAGCAGCTTCACCCTAAGTGGCTACACCTTC,CASSFTLSGYTF
TRBJ1-1,TRBD1,TRBV19,-,TGTGCCACCACTAACAGGGGCAACACTGAAGCTTTCTTT,CATTNRGNTEAFF
TRBJ1-3,-,TRBV5-1,once,TGCGCCAGCAGTGGACAACCGAGCTCTGGAAACACCATATATTTT,CASSGQPSSGNTIYF
TRBJ2-7,TRBD2,TRBV7-9,-,TGTGCCAGCACGCGAATCCCCTTGCGGGAGGCCTACGAGCAGTACTTC,CASTRIPLREAYEQYF
TRBJ2-3,-,TRBV7-9,-,TGTGCCAGCAGTTCCAACACAGATACGCAGTATTTT,CASSSNTDTQYF
TRBJ2-5,-,TRBV21-1,-,TGTGCCAGCAGCAAAGCGGGCTGGTGGACCCAGTACTTC,CASSKAGWWTQYF
TRBJ1-5,TRBD1,TRBV30,-,TGTGCCTGGAGTGTACCAGGGGGCGCGGGTCAGCCCCAGCATTTT,CAWSVPGGAGQPQHF
TRBJ2-1,TRBD2,TRBV9,-,TGTGCCAGCAGCGTAGCAGCTAGCGGGGGGGGCTCCTACAATGAGCAGTTCTTC,CASSVAASGGGSYNEQFF
TRBJ1-1,-,TRBV27,-,TGTGCCAGCAGTTCATGGGAGCCCAGAGTGGCTTTCTTT,CASSSWEPRVAFF
TRBJ1-5,TRBD1,TRBV19,-,TGTGCCAGTACCAGGGGGACGGATAGCAATCAGCCCCAGCATTTT,CASTRGTDSNQPQHF
TRBJ1-2,TRBD1,TRBV11-2,-,TGTGCCAGCAGCTTAAGGGGACAGGATAATGGCTACACCTTC,CASSLRGQDNGYTF
TRBJ1-4,-,TRBV12-3/TRBV12-4,-,TGTGCCAGCAGTTTAAGAGTTGAAAAACTGTTTTTT,CASSLRVEKLFF
TRBJ1-6,-,TRBV28,-,TGTGCCAGCAGTTTATTTTACAGCCGAATGTCACCCCTCCACTTT,CASSLFYSRMSPLHF
TRBJ2-1,-,TRBV5-5,-,TGTGCCAGCAGCCCTAGAACTAGTGAGGATGAGCAGTTCTTC,CASSPRTSEDEQFF